Listed below are T cell receptor beta chains from one sample, sequenced in a study of blood T cell repertoires in COVID-19. Sequencing was performed with immunoSEQ multiplex PCR; in TCRdb, only in-frame clones are kept and a portion is missing. Of roughly 54,000 clones detected, about nine tenths appear once; the ten largest clones hold around 28%. The material sequenced was peripheral blood. All receptors come from a human donor in a cohort sampled during active COVID-19. The CDR3 runs from the conserved cysteine through the conserved F or W. The D gene is left open where the match is weak. A row's size may be missing; if present it is once, few, many or a size class.

.	.	TRBV19	TRBJ2-4	CASSIRQQGVIQYF	TGTGCCAGTAGTATCAGACAACAGGGAGTCATTCAGTACTTC
TRBD1	.	TRBV18	TRBJ2-2	CASSPQRQGNTGELFF	TGTGCCAGCTCACCCCAACGACAGGGGAACACCGGGGAGCTGTTTTTT
.	.	TRBV6-2/TRBV6-3	TRBJ2-7	CASSYSNRRITYEQYF	TGTGCCAGCAGTTACTCGAATAGGCGGATCACCTACGAGCAGTACTTC
TRBD1	.	TRBV3-1/TRBV3-2	TRBJ1-2	CASSTNRGLGYGYTF	TGTGCCAGCAGCACGAACAGGGGGTTAGGGTATGGCTACACCTTC
.	.	TRBV9	TRBJ2-7	CASSPTGSYEQYF	TGTGCCAGCAGCCCAACCGGGAGTTACGAGCAGTACTTC
.	.	TRBV5-1	TRBJ1-2	CASRPGGGGYGYTF	TGCGCCAGCAGACCCGGTGGAGGCGGGTATGGCTACACCTTC
.	.	TRBV2	TRBJ2-1	CASSSEREIEQFF	TGTGCCAGCAGTAGCGAACGTGAGATTGAGCAGTTCTTC
.	.	TRBV2	TRBJ2-3	CASSEYRSATYF	TGTGCCAGCAGTGAATATAGGTCAGCGACTTATTTT
.	.	TRBV6-1	TRBJ2-3	CASSVSVARTAPTDTQYF	TGTGCCAGCAGTGTCTCGGTGGCGAGGACAGCACCCACAGATACGCAGTATTTT
.	.	TRBV5-4	TRBJ1-4	CASSSTGALNEKLFF	TGTGCCAGCAGTTCTACAGGAGCCCTTAATGAAAAACTGTTTTTT
TRBD1	.	TRBV6-5	TRBJ1-5	CASSRTGVEPQHF	TGTGCCAGCAGTAGGACAGGGGTCGAACCCCAGCATTTT
TRBD1	.	TRBV10-3	TRBJ1-2	CATGPGTGGSYGYTF	TGTGCCACCGGACCCGGGACAGGGGGCTCCTATGGCTACACCTTC
.	.	TRBV11-2	TRBJ1-1	CASSSRKADHMNTEAFF	TGTGCCAGCAGCTCCAGAAAGGCGGATCATATGAACACTGAAGCTTTCTTT
TRBD1	.	TRBV4-1	TRBJ1-3	CASSLGVTGTGNTIYF	TGCGCCAGCAGCCTGGGAGTGACAGGGACTGGAAACACCATATATTTT
.	once	TRBV18	TRBJ1-4	CASSPSGSNEKLFF	TGTGCCAGCTCACCATCAGGGTCTAATGAAAAACTGTTTTTT
TRBD1	.	TRBV27	TRBJ2-2	CASSWDRGDTGELFF	TGTGCCAGCAGTTGGGACAGGGGAGACACCGGGGAGCTGTTTTTT